The present TCR beta chain was sequenced within a study of graft-versus-host responses after intestinal transplantation. For the study at large: After anti-thymocyte globulin induction, recipients took tacrolimus and steroids for around 3 years. Broader study findings: Investigators detected GvH clones in recipient marrow, with some emerging earlier in ileum or blood. The study associated peak circulating GvH clone levels with early post-transplant HvG declines.

The protocol was immunoSEQ multiplex PCR, while the TCRdb copy is restricted to in-frame clones and leaves out a portion. This repertoire shows about 93,000 clones, over 85% found once; its top ten account for 0.4% to 0.6%. Worth noting for this clone: What it binds is not known.

The ends lost 0 bases at V and 5 bases at J; junction bases unmatched: 3. Germline CDR1 SGDLS, CDR2 YYNGEE. CDR3 length: 15 residues. This receptor was identified in a human donor who received an intestinal transplant. Sequencing used unstimulated CD8+ T cells sorted from spleen or lymph node cells, obtained before intestinal transplant. The genes are TRBV9 and TRBJ2-1; 9 positions match TRBD1. The CDR3 DNA is TGTGCCAGCAGCGTAGAGGGGACAGGGAACAATGAGCAGTTCTTC. It encodes CASSVEGTGNNEQFF.